Below, 29 T cell receptor beta chains from the same sample are listed, as sequenced in a study of cytomegalovirus exposure and HLA in healthy donors. Primers for the PCR totalled 60 Vbeta and 13 Jbeta. The table came from immunoSEQ multiplex PCR; TCRdb's copy has only in-frame clones and leaves some out. In the table there are 160,000 or so clones, roughly 80% of which are singletons. Sample: PBMCs. These receptors all come from a male donor in good health and CMV-seropositive.

This clone appeared a single time. The V and J genes are TRBV4-1 and TRBJ2-7; 11 bases are shared with TRBD2. V lost 4 bases, J lost 0 bases, and 5 bases stayed unmatched. Per the germline V gene, CDR1 is MGHRA and CDR2 is YSYEKL. The CDR3 loop spans 16 amino acids. For the CDR3, the DNA is TGCGCCAGCAGCCCCTTAGCGGGAGGGAGCTCCTACGAGCAGTACTTC. Translation gives CASSPLAGGSSYEQYF.

This chain uses TRBV5-1 with TRBJ2-5; 9 nucleotides align to TRBD1. In germline, CDR1 is SGHRS, CDR2 YFSETQ. The J segment lost 7 bases and the V segment lost 3 bases, leaving 4 bases of the junction unmatched. The CDR3 consists of 13 residues. In DNA, the CDR3 is TGCGCCAGCAGCTGGGGACAGGGACCGACCCAGTACTTC. Its protein is CASSWGQGPTQYF.

The V call is TRBV5-6, the J call TRBJ1-2; TRBD1 agrees at 7 bases. The CDR3 runs to 17 residues. The V gene end was trimmed by 0 bases and the J gene end by 4 bases; junction bases not matched to a gene: 12. In germline, CDR1 is SGHDT, CDR2 YYEEEE. CDR3 bases: TGTGCCAGCAGCTTGGGTTCTCGACAGGGCCACCTCTATGGCTACACCTTC. Its protein product is CASSLGSRQGHLYGYTF.

This chain connects TRBV5-6 to TRBJ1-1, with a tentative D call TRBD1 (5 bases). Germline V gene data show CDR1 as SGHDT and CDR2 as YYEEEE. This CDR3 has 12 amino acids. V was pared by 7 bases and J by 8 bases, with 15 bases between. CDR3 in DNA: TGTGCCAGCCAGGAGGGATGGGGCGAAGCTTTCTTT. Translation: CASQEGWGEAFF.

The V gene is TRBV28, the J gene TRBJ2-7; 7 bases map to TRBD1. The CDR3 is 14 residues long. V was clipped by 10 bases and J by 7 bases; unmatched bases: 16. Looked up from germline, CDR1 is MDHEN and CDR2 is SYDVKM. In DNA form, the CDR3 reads TGTGCCACTAGACCAGGGACAGAGGGCTGGGAGCAGTACTTC. Protein: CATRPGTEGWEQYF.

The chain joins TRBV9 to TRBJ1-4; no clear D gene. There are 17 residues in the CDR3. Trimming removed 3 bases at V and 7 bases at J, with 22 bases between. Germline V gives CDR1 SGDLS, CDR2 YYNGEE. The CDR3 protein is CASSASMVGSSSEKLFF. DNA of the CDR3: TGTGCCAGCAGCGCCTCGATGGTCGGGTCGTCTAGTGAAAAACTGTTTTTT.

The genes are TRBV7-9 and TRBJ1-1; TRBD1 might be the D (6 bases). The CDR3 runs 14 residues. The V end was cut by 2 bases, the J end by 5 bases, with 12 bases between. The germline V gene encodes CDR1 SEHNR and CDR2 FQNEAQ (reference sequence). Here the CDR3 DNA reads TGTGCCAGCAGCTTATCCACAGGGACGACTGAAGCTTTCTTT. Translated: CASSLSTGTTEAFF.

This rearrangement joins TRBV30 to TRBJ2-5, with 7 bases matching TRBD2. Per germline, CDR1 GTSNPN and CDR2 SVGIG (reference sequence). The CDR3 has 14 residues. Trimming cost V 2 bases and J 3 bases; bases outside gene matches: 6. The CDR3 loop reads CAWSWVTSEETQYF. The CDR3 nucleotides are TGTGCCTGGAGTTGGGTAACTAGCGAAGAGACCCAGTACTTC.

J is TRBJ1-1 and V is TRBV7-9, with 8 bases aligning to TRBD1. CDR1 SEHNR and CDR2 FQNEAQ come from the germline V gene (reference sequence). Trimming removed 1 base from V and 5 bases from J; junction bases left unmatched: 3. The CDR3 covers 14 residues. As DNA, the CDR3 is TGTGCCAGCAGCTTAGGGACAGGGAAGACTGAAGCTTTCTTT. The encoded protein is CASSLGTGKTEAFF.

This chain joins TRBV7-9 and TRBJ2-7, with TRBD2 matching 8 bases. The V gene's germline CDR1 is SEHNR and CDR2 FQNEAQ (reference sequence). After removal of 5 bases from V and 3 bases from J, the junction contained 6 bases not matched to a gene. The CDR3 runs to 14 residues. The CDR3 loop reads CASSPPGGGYEQYF. CDR3 coding DNA: TGTGCCAGCAGCCCCCCGGGGGGGGGCTACGAGCAGTACTTC.

This sequence joins TRBV11-3 and TRBJ2-3; 7 positions agree with TRBD2. V lost 1 base to trimming and J lost 4 bases; unmatched junction nucleotides: 2. The CDR3 extends over 14 amino acids. Germline V gene lookup returns CDR1 SGHNT and CDR2 YENEEA. DNA of the CDR3: TGTGCCAGCAGCTTAGGGACTAGTTCAGATACGCAGTATTTT. It codes for CASSLGTSSDTQYF.

There are a few counts of this clone. J is TRBJ2-7 and V is TRBV5-6; the D gene is possibly TRBD2 (5 bases). CDR1 and CDR2 (germline): SGHDT, YYEEEE. The CDR3 spans 16 residues. Trimming shortened V by 4 bases and J by 4 bases, and 21 bases separated the two germline ends. CDR3 coding DNA: TGTGCCAGCAGCGGGCGACGAGAGGGTACGGGGTACGAGCAGTACTTC. It yields the protein CASSGRREGTGYEQYF.

This chain uses TRBV5-5 with TRBJ2-1; the D is unclear. Germline V CDR1 and CDR2: SGHKS, YYEKEE (reference sequence). Trimming shortened V by 5 bases and J by 0 bases, and 12 bases separated the two germline ends. The CDR3 contains 15 residues. The CDR3 bases are TGTGCCAGCAGTCGAACCCTCAGCTCCTACAATGAGCAGTTCTTC. Its protein product is CASSRTLSSYNEQFF. Combining the CDR3 with reference TRBV5-5 and TRBJ2-1 gives the whole variable domain DAGVTQSPTHLIKTRGQQVTLRCSPISGHKSVSWYQQVLGQGPQFIFQYYEKEERGRGNFPDRFSARQFPNYSSELNVNALLLGDSALYLCASSRTLSSYNEQFFGPGTRLTVL.

This clone was recorded once. V is TRBV10-1 and J is TRBJ2-7; 8 bases fit TRBD1. Germline V gene data show CDR1 as WNHNN and CDR2 as SYGVQD (reference sequence). V was clipped by 6 bases and J by 0 bases; unmatched bases: 4. The CDR3 sequence is 14 residues long. The CDR3 spells CASSLGQASYEQYF. CDR3 DNA: TGCGCCAGCAGCCTGGGACAGGCCTCCTACGAGCAGTACTTC.

The chain employs TRBV10-3 and TRBJ1-3, with D hard to call. Trimming took off 3 bases at V and 0 bases at J, with 6 bases between the two ends. Germline assignment: CDR1 ENHRY and CDR2 SYGVKD. CDR3 length equals 14 residues. This CDR3 is CAISETSSGNTIYF. The CDR3 DNA reads as TGTGCCATCAGTGAAACATCCTCTGGAAACACCATATATTTT.

This clone showed up just once. V usage is TRBV28 and J usage is TRBJ2-5, with TRBD1 identical over 8 bases. The DNA end is a closer match to TRBJ2-7, so the J assignment may be wrong. The germline V gene has CDR1 MDHEN and CDR2 SYDVKM. The CDR3 is made up of 16 amino acids. CDR3 sequence reads: CASSSETGVLPDEQYF. CDR3 sequence (DNA): TGTGCCAGCAGTTCCGAGACAGGGGTGCTCCCCGACGAGCAGTACTTC.

The chain employs TRBV5-1 and TRBJ2-5; possible D gene TRBD2, 6 bases. CDR3 size: 12 residues. The V end was cut by 5 bases, the J end by 2 bases, with 7 bases between. CDR1 is SGHRS and CDR2 is YFSETQ in the germline V gene. As DNA, the CDR3 is TGCGCCAGCAGGGAGGGGCAAGAGACCCAGTACTTC. Residues: CASREGQETQYF.

This clone was seen a single time. This chain uses TRBV11-3 with TRBJ2-7; TRBD1 is a possible D gene (5 bases). This CDR3 spans 14 amino acids. Germline lookup yields CDR1 SGHNT and CDR2 YENEEA. The V gene lost 5 bases and the J gene lost 4 bases, with 15 bases spanning the gap. For the CDR3, the DNA is TGTGCCAGCAGCCCTCGGGTAGGGGTGTACGAGCAGTACTTC. It specifies CASSPRVGVYEQYF.

The J gene is TRBJ2-2, the V gene TRBV6-1, with TRBD1 matching 9 bases. CDR1 and CDR2 from the germline V gene are MNHNS and SASEGT. The ends lost 4 bases at V and 5 bases at J; junction bases unmatched: 2. The length of the CDR3 is 14 residues. This CDR3 is CASSGTGETGELFF. For the CDR3, the DNA is TGTGCCAGCAGTGGGACAGGGGAAACCGGGGAGCTGTTTTTT.

V is TRBV5-1 and J is TRBJ1-1, with 8 bases aligning to TRBD1. Looked up from germline, CDR1 is SGHRS and CDR2 is YFSETQ. With V trimmed by 4 bases and J by 4 bases, 12 bases remained unmatched. This CDR3 contains 16 residues. CDR3 region: CASSLMTGAEGTEAFF. For the CDR3, the DNA is TGCGCCAGCAGCCTGATGACAGGGGCAGAGGGCACTGAAGCTTTCTTT.

J is TRBJ2-2 and V is TRBV5-1; tentative D call: TRBD1 (6 bases). The CDR3 runs 15 residues. The V gene lost 7 bases and the J gene lost 1 base, with 14 bases spanning the gap. Per germline, CDR1 SGHRS and CDR2 YFSETQ. The chain's CDR3 is CASQDRTGNTGELFF. The DNA for the CDR3 is TGCGCCAGCCAGGACAGAACAGGGAACACCGGGGAGCTGTTTTTT.

The V and J genes are TRBV7-2 and TRBJ2-5, with 8 bases fitting TRBD1. The CDR3 contains 14 residues. Germline values: CDR1 SGHTA, CDR2 FQGNSA. The junction had 2 bases not matched to a gene; V was cut back by 2 bases and J by 3 bases. CDR3 residues: CASSLRDRKETQYF. CDR3 DNA: TGTGCCAGCAGCTTAAGGGACAGGAAAGAGACCCAGTACTTC.

This sequence joins TRBV7-7 and TRBJ2-5; TRBD2 matches at 7 bases. After removal of 1 base from V and 5 bases from J, the junction contained 7 bases not matched to a gene. CDR1 is SSHAT and CDR2 is FNYEAQ in the germline V gene (reference sequence). The CDR3 consists of 15 residues. The CDR3 reads CASSLGTSQGETQYF. The CDR3 DNA reads TGTGCCAGCAGCTTAGGGACTAGTCAAGGCGAGACCCAGTACTTC.

The rearrangement joins TRBV4-3 to TRBJ1-6; no firm D call. The germline V gene has CDR1 LGHNA and CDR2 YSLEER. There are 18 residues in the CDR3. Trimming cost V 0 bases and J 1 base, with 13 bases left between them. As DNA, the CDR3 is TGCGCCAGCAGCCAAGATTACGGGAAAGGTTCCTATAATTCACCCCTCCACTTT. This codes for CASSQDYGKGSYNSPLHF.

The V call is TRBV5-3, the J call TRBJ2-1; tentative D call: TRBD2 (5 bases). TRBV5-3 is treated as an ORF (open reading frame) with a function not yet certain. Trimming shortened V by 0 bases and J by 9 bases, and 13 bases separated the two germline ends. This CDR3 spans 14 amino acids. This chain's CDR3 is CARSLGDSDTEQFF. CDR3 nucleotides: TGTGCCAGAAGCTTGGGTGATAGCGATACTGAGCAGTTCTTC.

This clone was observed a handful of times. The chain joins TRBV19 to TRBJ2-1; TRBD2 aligns across 8 bases. The CDR3 contains 16 residues. CDR1 is LNHDA and CDR2 is SQIVND in the germline V gene (reference sequence). Trimming removed 1 base from V and 3 bases from J; junction bases left unmatched: 5. The CDR3 DNA reads as TGTGCCAGTAGTATAGTTCCCAGCGGGGGCTACAATGAGCAGTTCTTC. Amino acids: CASSIVPSGGYNEQFF.

This clone has more than one count but fewer than ten. The CDR3 DNA sequence: TGTGCCAGCAGTTTAAGAGGGAATCAAGCTTTCTTT. Translation gives CASSLRGNQAFF. The chain is built from TRBV27 and TRBJ1-1, with D unclear. CDR3 size: 12 residues. Germline V CDR1 and CDR2: MNHEY, SMNVEV (reference sequence). The V end lost 2 bases, the J end lost 9 bases, and 10 bases lay between the germline ends.

V usage is TRBV11-3 and J usage is TRBJ2-7; possible D gene TRBD1, 6 bases. V lost 2 bases and J lost 6, with 14 bases in between. The germline gives CDR1 SGHNT, CDR2 YENEEA. CDR3 length equals 14 residues. This CDR3 is CASSLMDRSTEQYF. The DNA for the CDR3 is TGTGCCAGCAGCTTAATGGACAGATCCACCGAGCAGTACTTC.

The chain links TRBV11-2 to TRBJ2-5, with TRBD1 matching 7 bases. Unmatched junction bases numbered 17, after V lost 5 bases and J lost 11 bases. The CDR3 has 15 residues. The germline gives CDR1 SGHAT, CDR2 FQNNGV. The CDR3 is CASSPTQGLMLEQYF. The CDR3 nucleotides are TGTGCCAGCAGCCCGACACAGGGGCTCATGTTGGAGCAGTACTTC. The variable domain in full, completed from reference TRBV11-2 and TRBJ2-5, reads EAGVAQSPRYKIIEKRQSVAFWCNPISGHATLYWYQQILGQGPKLLIQFQNNGVVDDSQLPKDRFSAERLKGVDSTLKIQPAKLEDSAVYLCASSPTQGLMLEQYFGPGTRLLVL.